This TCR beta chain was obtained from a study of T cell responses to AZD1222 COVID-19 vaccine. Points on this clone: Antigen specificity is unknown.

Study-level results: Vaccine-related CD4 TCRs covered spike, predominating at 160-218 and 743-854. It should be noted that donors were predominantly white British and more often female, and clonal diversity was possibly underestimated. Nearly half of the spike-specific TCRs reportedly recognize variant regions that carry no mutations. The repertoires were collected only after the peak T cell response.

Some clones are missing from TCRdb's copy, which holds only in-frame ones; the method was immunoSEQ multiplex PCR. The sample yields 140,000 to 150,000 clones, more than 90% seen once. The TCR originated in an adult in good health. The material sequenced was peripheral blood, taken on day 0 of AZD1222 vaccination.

CDR3 bases: TGCGCCAGCAGCTCGGGACAGACGAACACTGAAGCTTTCTTT. This encodes CASSSGQTNTEAFF. The chain uses TRBV5-1 and TRBJ1-1, with 7 bases matching TRBD1. The germline CDR1 and CDR2 sequences are SGHRS and YFSETQ. Losses at the gene ends were 3 bases for V and 1 base for J; bases not matched to a gene: 3. The CDR3 is 14 amino acids. The variable domain in full, with the rest retrieved from reference TRBV5-1 and TRBJ1-1, is KAGVTQTPRYLIKTRGQQVTLSCSPISGHRSVSWYQQTPGQGLQFLFEYFSETQRNKGNFPGRFSGRQFSNSRSEMNVSTLELGDSALYLCASSSGQTNTEAFFGQGTRLTVV.